The sequence of this TCR beta chain was determined in a study of blood T cell repertoires in COVID-19. Study in general: Spain, Italy and the United States supplied samples that represented acute and convalescent COVID-19. PBMCs, B-cell-depleted T cells, or T cells provided the cDNA or gDNA that made up the material.

The ends were cut back, 3 bases at V and 0 bases at J, with 9 bases in the middle. The CDR3 runs to 15 residues. Germline values: CDR1 MNHEY, CDR2 SMNVEV (reference sequence). Original analysis: It was from reference gene primer amplification that nucleated cell counts were estimated. Sequenced by immunoSEQ multiplex PCR; TCRdb stores in-frame clones only, minus some. D and trimming come from the DNA, and the V and J calls and clone size come from that table. The table shows tens of thousands of clones, with about 88% occurring only once. Material for sequencing was peripheral blood. This clonotype was obtained from a woman older than 75 with acute or convalescent COVID-19. The chain links TRBV27 to TRBJ1-5, with D uncertain. CDR3 sequence: CASSFWADSNQPQHF. DNA for the CDR3: TGTGCCAGCAGTTTTTGGGCAGATAGCAATCAGCCCCAGCATTTT.